This T cell receptor beta chain is drawn from a study of T cell repertoires in cytomegalovirus infection. General study results and limits: CMV carriers having the relevant HLA were flagged by cumulative public TCR beta family frequency.

CDR1 and CDR2 (germline): SEHNR, FQNEAQ (reference sequence). The CDR3 loop spans 12 amino acids. Trimming took 5 bases from V and 8 from J; bases not matched to a gene: 5. TCRdb processed the reads anew with MiXCR; each CDR3 protein has one entry. This sample yields about 130,000 distinct CDR3 sequences, of which roughly a quarter are seen a single time; about 37% belongs to the top ten. The sample holds many counts of this clonotype. Its antigen is as yet unknown. This TCR was recovered from a human donor in good health (CMV status not recorded). Some clones in this sample may be carry-over from other donors' samples. Sequenced input: PBMCs, sequenced either directly or after in vitro stimulation (not recorded which). This chain uses TRBV7-9 with TRBJ1-1; the match to TRBD1 covers 7 bases. CDR3 loop: CASSTQGPEAFF. The CDR3 coding sequence is TGTGCCAGCAGCACACAGGGGCCGGAAGCTTTCTTT.